The 25 T cell receptor beta chains below all came from one sample that was sequenced in a study of graft-versus-host responses after intestinal transplantation. For these receptors, no antigen is known. The protocol was immunoSEQ multiplex PCR, while the TCRdb copy is restricted to in-frame clones and leaves out a portion. The sample yields 96,000 or so clones, about 94% seen once. Source: unstimulated CD4+ T cells sorted from spleen or lymph node cells, taken before intestinal transplant. All receptors come from a human donor who received an intestinal transplant.

The chain carries TRBV5-6 and TRBJ2-1, with D possibly matching TRBD2 (6 bases). The CDR3 runs to 17 residues. Trimming pared 3 bases from V and 1 base from J, leaving 17 bases between. Germline loops: CDR1 SGHDT, CDR2 YYEEEE. The CDR3, as DNA: TGTGCCAGCAGCTCCCGCCTAGCGATTCAGTCCTACAATGAGCAGTTCTTC. Amino acids: CASSSRLAIQSYNEQFF.

The V and J genes are TRBV29-1 and TRBJ2-2; no definite D call. Germline CDR1 and CDR2: SQVTM and ANQGSEA. The CDR3 is 11 residues long. Deletions cut 2 bases from V and 8 bases from J, with 6 bases between. The CDR3 region has the DNA TGCAGCGTTGAAAGTAGAGGGGAGCTGTTTTTT. It translates to CSVESRGELFF.

The V call is TRBV7-2, the J call TRBJ1-2; tentatively, D is TRBD1 (6 bases). This CDR3 is 16 amino acids long. V was trimmed by 1 base and J by 2 bases, leaving 14 bases between them. Germline values: CDR1 SGHTA, CDR2 FQGNSA. The CDR3 loop is CASSLGSGQFNYGYTF. CDR3 coding DNA: TGTGCCAGCAGCTTAGGTTCAGGACAGTTCAACTATGGCTACACCTTC.

The V call is TRBV4-1, the J call TRBJ1-4; 7 nucleotides match TRBD1. This CDR3 contains 17 residues. Germline V gene data show CDR1 as MGHRA and CDR2 as YSYEKL. The junction had 5 bases not matched to a gene; V was cut back by 1 base and J by 0 bases. CDR3 region: CASSQGQGPTTNEKLFF. In DNA form, the CDR3 reads TGCGCCAGCAGCCAAGGACAGGGCCCTACAACTAATGAAAAACTGTTTTTT.

This chain uses TRBV7-9 with TRBJ2-7, with D possibly matching TRBD1 (6 bases). Deletions cut 4 bases from V and 4 bases from J, with 11 bases between. This CDR3 has 13 residues. The germline CDR1 and CDR2 sequences are SEHNR and FQNEAQ (reference sequence). The CDR3 DNA sequence: TGTGCCAGCAGCTGGGTTCAGGGGTACGAGCAGTACTTC. Encoded protein: CASSWVQGYEQYF.

This chain connects TRBV14 to TRBJ1-4, with unresolved D. The CDR3 runs 14 residues. CDR1 is SGHDN, CDR2 FVKESK, per germline. The V end lost 5 bases, the J end lost 8 bases, and 15 bases lay between the germline ends. The CDR3 sequence is CASSKSGVAEKLFF. The CDR3 DNA reads TGTGCCAGCAGCAAAAGCGGGGTGGCGGAAAAACTGTTTTTT.

The V call is TRBV6-5, the J call TRBJ2-7; TRBD1 matches 11 bases. V was clipped by 6 bases and J by 0 bases; unmatched bases: 4. Germline-derived CDR1 and CDR2 are MNHEY and SVGAGI. The CDR3 is made up of 15 amino acids. The CDR3 spells CASRGDRGGSYEQYF. DNA for the CDR3: TGTGCCAGCAGAGGGGACAGGGGGGGCTCCTACGAGCAGTACTTC.

J is TRBJ1-1 and V is TRBV7-2; D not certain. Trimming pared 0 bases from V and 0 bases from J, leaving 8 bases between. The CDR3 runs 15 residues. Germline-derived CDR1 and CDR2 are SGHTA and FQGNSA. The CDR3 protein is CASSLAGGLNTEAFF. The CDR3 DNA sequence: TGTGCCAGCAGCTTAGCAGGCGGGCTGAACACTGAAGCTTTCTTT.

The chain is built from TRBV4-3 and TRBJ1-1, with D perhaps matching TRBD1 (6 bases). The CDR3 loop spans 15 amino acids. V was clipped by 3 bases and J by 4 bases, with 15 bases between them. Germline lookup yields CDR1 LGHNA and CDR2 YSLEER. CDR3 in amino acids: CASSHRRGGGTEAFF. In DNA form, the CDR3 reads TGCGCCAGCAGCCACCGTCGAGGGGGGGGCACTGAAGCTTTCTTT.

The V and J genes are TRBV19 and TRBJ1-2, with TRBD1 identical over 12 bases. After removal of 3 bases from V and 4 bases from J, the junction contained 12 bases not matched to a gene. From germline, CDR1 is LNHDA and CDR2 SQIVND (reference sequence). The length of the CDR3 is 18 residues. This chain's CDR3 is CASSIGPGQGAMSYGYTF. DNA of the CDR3: TGTGCCAGTAGTATTGGCCCGGGACAGGGGGCTATGAGCTATGGCTACACCTTC.

This chain connects TRBV11-2 to TRBJ2-7; 8 bases are shared with TRBD1. V dropped 0 bases and J dropped 2; count of bases not matched to a gene: 3. The germline V gene encodes CDR1 SGHAT and CDR2 FQNNGV. CDR3 length: 15 residues. The CDR3 DNA is TGTGCCAGCAGCTTAGACAGGGGGCCCCCCTACGAGCAGTACTTC. Translation gives CASSLDRGPPYEQYF.

V usage is TRBV18 and J usage is TRBJ1-4; TRBD1 might be the D (5 bases). Per germline, CDR1 KGHSH and CDR2 LQKENI. This CDR3 region has 14 residues. Between the trimmed V and J ends, which lost 3 bases and 14 bases, there was a span of 19 bases. The CDR3: CASSPTPRGEDLFF. In DNA, the CDR3 is TGTGCCAGCTCACCGACTCCGCGGGGGGAGGATCTGTTTTTT.

The count of this clone is one. The J gene is TRBJ2-7, the V gene TRBV6-6, with 8 bases aligning to TRBD2. Germline values: CDR1 MNHNY, CDR2 SVGAGI (reference sequence). This CDR3 is 14 amino acids long. Trimming removed 7 bases from V and 1 base from J; junction bases left unmatched: 6. The CDR3 region has the DNA TGTGCCAGCATTGCGGGAGGCCCTTCCTACGAGCAGTACTTC. Translation gives CASIAGGPSYEQYF.

The V gene is TRBV29-1, the J gene TRBJ1-1, with unresolved D. Germline loops: CDR1 SQVTM, CDR2 ANQGSEA. V was cut by 5 bases and J by 1 base, with 11 bases left in between. The CDR3 has 13 residues. The CDR3 nucleotides read TGCAGCGTTCTTTGGCGGGCGAACACTGAAGCTTTCTTT. Translating gives CSVLWRANTEAFF.

The chain uses TRBV18 and TRBJ2-3; 7 nucleotides line up with TRBD2. The V gene's germline CDR1 is KGHSH and CDR2 LQKENI. The CDR3 loop spans 14 amino acids. With V trimmed by 4 bases and J by 1 base, 2 bases remained unmatched. The CDR3 coding sequence is TGTGCCAGCTCACGGGACTATCGCACAGATACGCAGTATTTT. It codes for CASSRDYRTDTQYF.

This clone has only a few counts. The CDR3, as DNA: TGTGCCATCGGTTTTTCGGACAGTAACAATGAGCAGTTCTTC. Translating gives CAIGFSDSNNEQFF. The chain couples TRBV10-3 to TRBJ2-1; a weak D match, TRBD1 (6 bases). Looked up from germline, CDR1 is ENHRY and CDR2 is SYGVKD. The CDR3 loop spans 14 amino acids. Between the trimmed V and J ends, which lost 8 bases and 5 bases, there was a span of 16 bases.

This chain links TRBV7-8 with TRBJ1-1; D remains ambiguous. Germline V lookup: CDR1 SGHVS, CDR2 FQNEAQ. The CDR3 has 14 amino acids. Between the trimmed V and J ends, which lost 1 base and 5 bases, there was a span of 11 bases. This CDR3 reads CASSLEPGWTEAFF. CDR3 nucleotide sequence: TGTGCCAGCAGCTTAGAGCCGGGGTGGACTGAAGCTTTCTTT.

The gene calls are TRBV6-1 and TRBJ1-2, with TRBD1 identical over 9 bases. The CDR3 length is 13 residues. V lost 4 bases to trimming and J lost 7 bases; unmatched junction nucleotides: 4. Germline CDR1 is MNHNS and CDR2 is SASEGT. CDR3 loop: CASSAWTGVGYTF. CDR3 in DNA: TGTGCCAGCAGTGCATGGACAGGGGTTGGCTACACCTTC.

J is TRBJ1-2 and V is TRBV19; D is perhaps TRBD1 (5 bases). The CDR3 totals 15 residues. The germline V gene encodes CDR1 LNHDA and CDR2 SQIVND (reference sequence). Trimming stripped 7 bases from V and 4 bases from J, with 19 bases between. The CDR3 sequence: CASTLGGDGGYGYTF. The CDR3, as DNA: TGTGCCAGTACCTTAGGAGGGGATGGTGGCTATGGCTACACCTTC.

The table lists this clone with a count of one. The genes are TRBV30 and TRBJ1-3; D gene ambiguous. CDR1 and CDR2 (germline): GTSNPN, SVGIG (reference sequence). This CDR3 is 13 amino acids long. Trimming removed 2 bases from V and 4 bases from J, with 9 bases in between. The CDR3 reads CAWSPSPGNTIYF. As DNA, the CDR3 is TGTGCCTGGAGTCCGTCCCCCGGAAACACCATATATTTT.

The chain is built from TRBV27 and TRBJ2-2; D gene ambiguous. Looked up from germline, CDR1 is MNHEY and CDR2 is SMNVEV (reference sequence). The CDR3 extends over 14 amino acids. With 2 bases removed from V and 2 bases from J, the gap between germline ends came to 6 bases. The CDR3 sequence: CASSLVFNTGELFF. CDR3 in DNA: TGTGCCAGCAGTTTAGTATTTAACACCGGGGAGCTGTTTTTT.

This clone was detected only once. This rearrangement joins TRBV29-1 to TRBJ1-2; TRBD1 matches at 9 bases. Trimming removed 6 bases from V and 4 bases from J; junction bases left unmatched: 9. CDR1 SQVTM and CDR2 ANQGSEA come from the germline V gene. The CDR3 length is 14 residues. CDR3 residues: CSVVRGTGSYGYTF. The CDR3 coding sequence is TGCAGCGTGGTACGAGGGACAGGGTCCTATGGCTACACCTTC.

The chain recombines TRBV7-8 with TRBJ2-7; 11 bases match TRBD1. With V trimmed by 3 bases and J by 4 bases, 11 bases remained unmatched. Germline V gene sequence: CDR1 SGHVS, CDR2 FQNEAQ. The CDR3 totals 17 residues. Written as DNA, the CDR3 is TGTGCCAGCAGCTTTATGTTAACCGGGACAGGGGGTTACGAGCAGTACTTC. Amino acid sequence: CASSFMLTGTGGYEQYF.

The chain has TRBV18 and TRBJ1-6; 8 bases are a match to TRBD1. J lost 7 bases, V lost 4 bases, and 3 bases had no gene match. The length of the CDR3 is 14 residues. Germline V CDR1 and CDR2: KGHSH, LQKENI. The chain's CDR3 is CASSRQGWNSPLHF. CDR3 bases: TGTGCCAGCTCACGACAGGGGTGGAATTCACCCCTCCACTTT.

This chain joins TRBV7-2 and TRBJ1-6; possible D gene TRBD1, 5 bases. V was shortened by 6 bases and J by 1 base, with 16 bases between the two germline ends. The CDR3 consists of 17 residues. The germline gives CDR1 SGHTA, CDR2 FQGNSA. The CDR3, as DNA: TGTGCCAGCAGTTTGACCCAGGGTGTGTCCTATAATTCACCCCTCCACTTT. This encodes CASSLTQGVSYNSPLHF.